A single sample gave rise to the 13 T cell receptor beta chains below, sequenced in a study of blood T cells in healthy people across ages. A second PCR of 7 to 11 cycles used a sample-barcoded 5' primer and a J-beta primer mix. One entry per CDR3 protein, called by TCRdb with MiXCR from the 5' RACE reads. The sample includes around 1,700,000 distinct CDR3 sequences, 28% seen only once; the top ten take roughly 8.2%. Sequencing was done on a sample of blood. The receptors were gathered from a woman aged 30 to 39 in good health.

The chain joins TRBV6-2 or TRBV6-3 to TRBJ2-4; 9 bases align to TRBD2. The J call may be mistaken, given a closer DNA end match to TRBJ2-7. Germline CDR1 is MNHEY and CDR2 is SVGEGT. The CDR3 sequence is 15 residues long. For the CDR3, the DNA is TGTGCCAGCAGTTACGGGGTAGCGGGAGTGAACGAGCAGTACTTC. Its translation is CASSYGVAGVNEQYF.

V gene TRBV7-2 combines with J gene TRBJ1-1, with 8 bases matching TRBD1. The CDR3 has 15 residues. V shed 2 bases and J 1 base; nucleotides not matched to a gene: 3. The germline V gene encodes CDR1 SGHTA and CDR2 FQGNSA. Here the CDR3 reads CASSLPGTGNTEAFF. The CDR3 nucleotides read TGTGCCAGCAGCTTACCCGGGACAGGGAACACTGAAGCTTTCTTT.

Here the CDR3 reads CSANPSGTHEQYF. The CDR3 DNA follows: TGCAGTGCCAACCCTAGCGGGACCCACGAGCAGTACTTC. V usage is TRBV20-1 and J usage is TRBJ2-7, with 9 bases identical to TRBD2. The CDR3 spans 13 residues. Looked up from germline, CDR1 is DFQATT and CDR2 is SNEGSKA (reference sequence). After removal of 6 bases from V and 5 bases from J, the junction contained 8 bases not matched to a gene.

In its sample, this clonotype was seen a few times. The rearrangement uses TRBV12-3 or TRBV12-4 and TRBJ2-3; a possible D gene is TRBD1 (6 bases). V lost 2 bases to trimming and J lost 0 bases, with 12 bases between them. This CDR3 region has 16 residues. Written as DNA, the CDR3 is TGTGCCAGCAGTTTAAAGGACAGTTCCAGCACAGATACGCAGTATTTT. Translated: CASSLKDSSSTDTQYF.

This clonotype was found a few times. The gene calls are TRBV29-1 and TRBJ1-4; D may be TRBD1 (6 bases). The V end was cut by 7 bases, the J end by 8 bases, with 14 bases between. The CDR3 extends over 12 amino acids. Per germline, CDR1 SQVTM and CDR2 ANQGSEA. The CDR3 here is CSAREGGEKLFF. In DNA, the CDR3 is TGCAGCGCTAGAGAGGGGGGAGAAAAACTGTTTTTT.

In its sample, this clonotype was seen a few times. V and J are TRBV7-2 and TRBJ1-2, with D hard to call. The CDR3 has 13 amino acids. The V gene's germline CDR1 is SGHTA and CDR2 FQGNSA. Trimming cost V 1 base and J 6 bases, with 9 bases left between them. This CDR3 is CASSLGALDGYTF. CDR3 sequence (DNA): TGTGCCAGCAGCTTAGGGGCATTGGATGGCTACACCTTC. The whole variable domain, remainder taken from reference TRBV7-2 and TRBJ1-2, is GAGVSQSPSNKVTEKGKDVELRCDPISGHTALYWYRQSLGQGLEFLIYFQGNSAPDKSGLPSDRFSAERTGGSVSTLTIQRTQQEDSAVYLCASSLGALDGYTFGSGTRLTVV.

This clonotype was detected many times. The chain uses TRBV5-1 and TRBJ2-1; TRBD2 matches 9 bases. The V segment lost 0 bases and the J segment 4 bases; nucleotides outside the gene matches: 2. This CDR3 region has 15 residues. The germline V gene encodes CDR1 SGHRS and CDR2 YFSETQ. The CDR3 is CASSLVAGDYNEQFF. CDR3 bases: TGCGCCAGCAGCTTGGTAGCGGGGGATTACAATGAGCAGTTCTTC. The variable domain in full, with the rest retrieved from reference TRBV5-1 and TRBJ2-1, is KAGVTQTPRYLIKTRGQQVTLSCSPISGHRSVSWYQQTPGQGLQFLFEYFSETQRNKGNFPGRFSGRQFSNSRSEMNVSTLELGDSALYLCASSLVAGDYNEQFFGPGTRLTVL.

In this sample, this clonotype turned up once. This clone may be a read error of a much larger clone one base away. This chain connects TRBV7-2 to TRBJ2-4; 10 nucleotides align to TRBD1. The CDR3 is made up of 16 amino acids. CDR1 is SGHTA, CDR2 FQGNSA, per germline. CDR3 residues: CASSLVGGQGGNIRYF. CDR3 DNA: TGTGCCAGCAGCTTAGTCGGCGGACAGGGGGGAAACATTCGGTACTTC.

This clonotype came up many times. The chain uses TRBV5-1 and TRBJ2-7; 8 bases are shared with TRBD1. With 3 bases clipped from V and 6 bases from J, the junction kept 8 bases outside the gene matches. CDR1 SGHRS and CDR2 YFSETQ come from the germline V gene. CDR3 size: 14 residues. The CDR3 loop is CASSSTTGELEQYF. The CDR3 DNA reads as TGCGCCAGCAGCTCCACGACAGGGGAACTCGAGCAGTACTTC.

This clonotype was found many times. This rearrangement joins TRBV4-3 to TRBJ1-2; D might be TRBD1 (6 bases). CDR1 and CDR2 from the germline V gene are LGHNA and YSLEER. Between the trimmed V and J ends, which lost 0 bases and 4 bases, there was a span of 12 bases. This CDR3 comprises 15 residues. CDR3 protein: CASSQEEGVLYGYTF. Written as DNA, the CDR3 is TGCGCCAGCAGCCAAGAAGAGGGGGTCCTCTATGGCTACACCTTC.

The gene calls are TRBV9 and TRBJ2-1; 7 bases agree with TRBD1. The CDR3 runs 14 residues. Germline V gene lookup returns CDR1 SGDLS and CDR2 YYNGEE. The ends lost 7 bases at V and 5 bases at J; junction bases unmatched: 9. CDR3 region: CASGPRQGDNEQFF. The CDR3, as DNA: TGTGCCAGCGGCCCAAGACAGGGAGACAATGAGCAGTTCTTC.

As regards this clonotype: A much larger clone lies a single base off, so this may be a read error. V usage is TRBV7-3 and J usage is TRBJ2-6; D is ambiguous. CDR3 length equals 17 residues. Germline V gene lookup returns CDR1 SGHTA and CDR2 FQGTGA. The CDR3 nucleotides read TGTGTCAGCAGCTTAAGACGAGCTGGGCCTGGGGCCAACGTCCTGACTTTC. Amino acids: CVSSLRRAGPGANVLTF.

This chain links TRBV29-1 with TRBJ2-1, with 9 bases aligning to TRBD1. Per the germline V gene, CDR1 is SQVTM and CDR2 is ANQGSEA. V shed 2 bases and J 4 bases; nucleotides not matched to a gene: 3. This CDR3 has 14 residues. The CDR3 DNA is TGCAGCGTTGAAAGGGACAGGGATTACAATGAGCAGTTCTTC. As protein: CSVERDRDYNEQFF.